Below, 19 T cell receptor beta chains from the same sample are listed, as sequenced in a study of early T cells in non-severe SARS-CoV-2 infection. TCRdb reanalysed the 5' RACE reads using MiXCR and keeps one entry per CDR3 protein. The repertoire holds 87,000 or so distinct CDR3 sequences, with 12% as singletons. The sequencing input was whole blood. The receptor source for this set is an adult who was a healthcare worker with PCR-confirmed SARS-CoV-2 infection or an uninfected control (not recorded which).

Here the CDR3 reads CSAGTSAFYNEQFF. CDR3 bases: TGCAGCGCGGGGACTAGCGCGTTCTACAATGAGCAGTTCTTC. The chain employs TRBV29-1 and TRBJ2-1, with TRBD2 matching over 10 bases. The CDR3 is 14 amino acids. V was pared by 7 bases and J by 3 bases, with 6 bases of the junction left unmatched. CDR1 and CDR2 from the germline V gene are SQVTM and ANQGSEA.

A few counts support this clonotype. The V and J genes are TRBV6-5 and TRBJ1-1, with D possibly TRBD1 on 6 matching bases. The CDR3 totals 16 residues. The germline V gene encodes CDR1 MNHEY and CDR2 SVGAGI. Trimming removed 6 bases at V and 1 base at J, with 18 bases between. In DNA form, the CDR3 reads TGTGCCAGCAGCCGAAATTACAGGGTGGAGAACACTGAAGCTTTCTTT. It encodes CASSRNYRVENTEAFF.

This clonotype was seen at least ten times. CDR3 bases: TGCGCCAGCAGCTCCCTTGGGTTAGGCACTGAAGCTTTCTTT. Translating it yields CASSSLGLGTEAFF. The chain is built from TRBV5-1 and TRBJ1-1, with unresolved D. CDR1 and CDR2 (germline): SGHRS, YFSETQ. The CDR3 loop spans 14 amino acids. Trimming took 3 bases from V and 4 from J, leaving 13 bases between them.

This clonotype has a handful of counts. The chain's CDR3 is CSAMTPGRRAGQPYSNQPQHF. In DNA form, the CDR3 reads TGCAGTGCTATGACCCCGGGGAGGAGAGCCGGACAGCCGTATAGCAATCAGCCCCAGCATTTT. The chain has TRBV20-1 and TRBJ1-5; a weak D match, TRBD1 (6 bases). The V end was cut by 4 bases, the J end by 0 bases, with 31 bases between. The CDR3 is made up of 21 amino acids. CDR1 and CDR2 (germline): DFQATT, SNEGSKA (reference sequence).

The chain links TRBV20-1 to TRBJ2-3, with 11 bases aligning to TRBD2. CDR1 and CDR2 (germline): DFQATT, SNEGSKA (reference sequence). V lost 4 bases and J lost 0; bases outside the gene matches: 6. The CDR3 runs to 16 residues. The CDR3 DNA follows: TGCAGTGCTACAATTCTAGCGGGAGGAAGCACAGATACGCAGTATTTT. Residues: CSATILAGGSTDTQYF.

J is TRBJ2-7 and V is TRBV2; D is ambiguous. Trimming removed 2 bases at V and 6 bases at J, with 11 bases between. Germline CDR1 reads SNHLY; CDR2 reads FYNNEI. This CDR3 has 13 amino acids. DNA for the CDR3: TGTGCCAGCAGTGAACCGTTCGCGGTCGAGCAGTACTTC. Translating gives CASSEPFAVEQYF.

This sequence joins TRBV6-6 and TRBJ1-1; no clear D gene. The CDR3 is 11 amino acids. CDR1 and CDR2 (germline): MNHNY, SVGAGI (reference sequence). V was cut by 6 bases and J by 8 bases, with 10 bases left in between. The CDR3 sequence is CASRYTLEAFF. Written as DNA, the CDR3 is TGTGCCAGCAGGTACACACTCGAAGCTTTCTTT.

Ten or more counts support this clonotype. V usage is TRBV23-1 and J usage is TRBJ2-3; 7 bases are shared with TRBD2. TRBV23-1 is annotated as an ORF whose role is uncertain. V gave up 4 bases and J gave up 1 base; unmatched junction bases: 14. CDR3 length: 18 amino acids. The CDR3 DNA follows: TGCGCCAGCAGTCTCTCTCACATCGGCGGGAGCGGCACAGATACGCAGTATTTT. Translation: CASSLSHIGGSGTDTQYF.

CDR3 sequence reads: CASWADLNEKLFF. The CDR3, as DNA: TGTGCCAGTTGGGCGGATTTGAATGAAAAACTGTTTTTT. The V call is TRBV7-9, the J call TRBJ1-4; D is unresolved. CDR3 length equals 13 residues. V gave up 9 bases and J gave up 5 bases, with 13 bases separating them. Germline values: CDR1 SEHNR, CDR2 FQNEAQ (reference sequence).

This clonotype was counted between two and nine times. The chain couples TRBV6-2 or TRBV6-3 to TRBJ2-3; D uncertain. Trimming pared 3 bases from V and 3 bases from J, leaving 13 bases between. The CDR3 loop spans 15 amino acids. Germline loops: CDR1 MNHEY, CDR2 SVGEGT. The CDR3, as DNA: TGTGCCAGCAGTTATTCTTCAGTCACAACAGATACGCAGTATTTT. It specifies CASSYSSVTTDTQYF.

The sample holds a few counts of this clonotype. This chain joins TRBV12-3 or TRBV12-4 and TRBJ2-7; the D is unclear. This CDR3 has 13 amino acids. Trimming took off 3 bases at V and 2 bases at J, with 8 bases between the two ends. The CDR3 bases are TGTGCCAGCAGTTTGGTGCGGCCCTACGAGCAGTACTTC. This sequence encodes CASSLVRPYEQYF.

V usage is TRBV5-1 and J usage is TRBJ1-4, with D perhaps TRBD1 (6 bases). CDR3 length equals 15 residues. Germline V gene sequence: CDR1 SGHRS, CDR2 YFSETQ. V lost 1 base and J lost 5, with 12 bases in between. The CDR3 DNA sequence: TGCGCCAGCAGCTTGACAGGGTTTGGAAATGAAAAACTGTTTTTT. Translation gives CASSLTGFGNEKLFF.

V is TRBV19 and J is TRBJ1-4; D call uncertain. The CDR3 extends over 13 amino acids. The germline V gene encodes CDR1 LNHDA and CDR2 SQIVND (reference sequence). Between the trimmed V and J ends, which lost 3 bases and 10 bases, there was a span of 12 bases. CDR3 region: CASSIPRAAKLFF. DNA for the CDR3: TGTGCCAGTAGTATCCCTAGGGCGGCAAAACTGTTTTTT.

This clonotype was seen ten or more times. The V gene is TRBV5-1, the J gene TRBJ2-2; a possible D gene is TRBD2 (5 bases). V shed 0 bases and J shed 6 bases, with 9 bases lying between them. Germline V gene data show CDR1 as SGHRS and CDR2 as YFSETQ. The CDR3 loop spans 14 amino acids. The CDR3 region is CASSLAGVAGELFF. The CDR3 bases are TGCGCCAGCAGCTTGGCCGGGGTTGCCGGGGAGCTGTTTTTT.

A few counts support this clonotype. The chain couples TRBV4-1 to TRBJ2-1, with D uncertain. The CDR3 extends over 15 amino acids. V shed 0 bases and J shed 7 bases, with 13 bases lying between them. CDR1 is MGHRA and CDR2 is YSYEKL in the germline V gene. CDR3 sequence (DNA): TGCGCCAGCAGCCAAGACCCCTTAGGAGAGAATGAGCAGTTCTTC. Residues: CASSQDPLGENEQFF.

The gene calls are TRBV7-3 and TRBJ2-1, with a possible D match to TRBD2 (6 bases). Germline assignment: CDR1 SGHTA and CDR2 FQGTGA. The CDR3 runs to 16 residues. Trimming left V 5 bases short and J 0 bases short, with 14 bases between. This CDR3 is CASSPGTVNSYNEQFF. DNA of the CDR3: TGTGCCAGCAGCCCCGGGACTGTCAACTCCTACAATGAGCAGTTCTTC.

The chain has TRBV3-1 and TRBJ1-1, with D unclear. The germline V gene encodes CDR1 LGHDT and CDR2 YNNKEL (reference sequence). This CDR3 is 15 amino acids long. The ends were cut back, 0 bases at V and 6 bases at J, with 14 bases in the middle. The CDR3 region is CASSQDKGFKAEAFF. CDR3 DNA sequence: TGTGCCAGCAGCCAAGATAAGGGATTTAAGGCTGAAGCTTTCTTT.

There are many counts of this clonotype. The chain recombines TRBV18 with TRBJ2-5; D remains unclear. This CDR3 has 15 residues. The V end lost 3 bases, the J end lost 0 bases, and 11 bases lay between the germline ends. The germline V gene encodes CDR1 KGHSH and CDR2 LQKENI. CDR3 coding DNA: TGTGCCAGCTCACCTTTACACTCTTACCAAGAGACCCAGTACTTC. Translated, it gives CASSPLHSYQETQYF.

Only a few counts were recorded for this clonotype. This sequence joins TRBV18 and TRBJ2-7; no definite D call. The CDR3 runs to 12 residues. CDR1 and CDR2 (germline): KGHSH, LQKENI. Between the trimmed V and J ends, which lost 6 bases and 3 bases, there was a span of 9 bases. Written as DNA, the CDR3 is TGTGCCAGCTCTGCGAAAGTCTACGAGCAGTACTTC. The encoded protein is CASSAKVYEQYF.